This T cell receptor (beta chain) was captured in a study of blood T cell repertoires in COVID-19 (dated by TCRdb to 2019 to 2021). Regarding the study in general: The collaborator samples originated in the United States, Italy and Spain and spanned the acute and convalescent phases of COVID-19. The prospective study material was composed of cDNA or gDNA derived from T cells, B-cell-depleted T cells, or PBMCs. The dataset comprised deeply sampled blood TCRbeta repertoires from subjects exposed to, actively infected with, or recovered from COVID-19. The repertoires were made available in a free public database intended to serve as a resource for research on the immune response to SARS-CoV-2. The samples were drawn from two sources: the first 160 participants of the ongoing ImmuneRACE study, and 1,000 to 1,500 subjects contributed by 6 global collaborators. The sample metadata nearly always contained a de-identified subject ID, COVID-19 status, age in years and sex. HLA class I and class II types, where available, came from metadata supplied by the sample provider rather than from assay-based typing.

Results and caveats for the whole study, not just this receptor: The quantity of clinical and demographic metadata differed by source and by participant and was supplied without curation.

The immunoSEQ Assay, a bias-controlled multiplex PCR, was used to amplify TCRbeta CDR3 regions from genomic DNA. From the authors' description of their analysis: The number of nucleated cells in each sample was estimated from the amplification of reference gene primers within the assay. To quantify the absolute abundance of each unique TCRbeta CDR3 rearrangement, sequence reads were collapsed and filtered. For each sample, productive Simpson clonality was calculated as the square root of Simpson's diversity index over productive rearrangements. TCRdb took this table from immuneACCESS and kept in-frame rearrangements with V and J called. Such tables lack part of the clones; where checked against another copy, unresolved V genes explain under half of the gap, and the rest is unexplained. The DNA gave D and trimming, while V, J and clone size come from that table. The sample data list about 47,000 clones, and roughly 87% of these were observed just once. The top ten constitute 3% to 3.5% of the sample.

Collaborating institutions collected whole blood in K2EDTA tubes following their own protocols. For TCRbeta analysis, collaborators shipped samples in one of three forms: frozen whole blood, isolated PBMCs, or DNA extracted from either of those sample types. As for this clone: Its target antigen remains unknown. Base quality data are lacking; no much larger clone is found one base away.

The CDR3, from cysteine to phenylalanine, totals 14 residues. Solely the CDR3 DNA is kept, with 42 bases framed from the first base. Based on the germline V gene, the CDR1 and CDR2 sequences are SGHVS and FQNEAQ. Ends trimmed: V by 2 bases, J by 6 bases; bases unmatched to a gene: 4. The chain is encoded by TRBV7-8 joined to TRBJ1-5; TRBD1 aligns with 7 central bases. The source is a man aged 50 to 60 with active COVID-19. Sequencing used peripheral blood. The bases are TGTGCCAGCAGCTTATACAGGGACAGTCAGCCCCAGCATTTT. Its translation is CASSLYRDSQPQHF.